The 23 T cell receptor beta chains presented below share a single source sample, sequenced in a study of vaccination and CD4 T cells after COVID-19. Their antigen targets remain unknown. Treatment here: roughly ten-day PBMC culture with coronavirus spike peptide pools or control peptides (ViraFEST assay). Sequence data for DNA of cultured CD4+ T cells were generated by the Oncomine TCR Beta short-read assay. Each CDR3 protein is one row after TCRdb ran MiXCR on the PCR reads. The repertoire includes 15,000 or so distinct CDR3 sequences, 45% to 65% of them detected once, and about 9.4% sits in the top ten. The material sequenced was CD4+ T cells from blood, cultured in vitro. These receptors originate from a human donor who had recovered from COVID-19.

A note on this clonotype: One end of the junction does not line up with germline, which may come from a read error. CDR3 protein: CASSLNPGELFF. The CDR3 nucleotides read TGTGCCAGCAGTTTGAACCCCGGGGAGCTGTTTTTT. This chain joins TRBV28 and TRBJ2-2; D remains ambiguous. In germline, CDR1 is MDHEN, CDR2 SYDVKM. The CDR3 totals 12 residues.

CDR3 loop: CASSLGLDWKETQYF. The CDR3 nucleotides are TGTGCCAGCAGCCTCGGACTAGATTGGAAAGAGACCCAGTACTTC. This rearrangement joins TRBV7-2 to TRBJ2-5; 7 nucleotides match TRBD2. CDR3 length: 15 residues. The germline CDR1 and CDR2 sequences are SGHTA and FQGNSA. After removal of 5 bases from V and 3 bases from J, the junction contained 9 bases not matched to a gene.

The genes are TRBV7-8 and TRBJ1-2; D is perhaps TRBD1 (5 bases). CDR3 length: 15 amino acids. Germline loops: CDR1 SGHVS, CDR2 FQNEAQ. The V end lost 5 bases, the J end lost 0 bases, and 13 bases lay between the germline ends. The CDR3 loop is CASSTAGGANYGYTF. CDR3 nucleotides: TGTGCCAGCAGCACTGCGGGGGGGGCTAACTATGGCTACACCTTC.

The chain recombines TRBV5-1 with TRBJ1-1; the match to TRBD1 covers 11 bases. The CDR3 has 15 amino acids. J lost 6 bases, V lost 0 bases, and 4 bases had no gene match. The V gene's germline CDR1 is SGHRS and CDR2 YFSETQ. The CDR3 loop reads CASSLAGTGGSEAFF. The CDR3 DNA is TGCGCCAGCAGCTTGGCCGGGACAGGGGGGTCTGAAGCTTTCTTT.

V gene TRBV20-1 combines with J gene TRBJ2-4; 7 positions match TRBD1. Germline CDR1 is DFQATT and CDR2 is SNEGSKA (reference sequence). The CDR3 extends over 13 amino acids. V dropped 6 bases and J dropped 7; count of bases not matched to a gene: 9. For the CDR3, the DNA is TGCAGTGCCCGGGGTGACAGGGCGAACATTCAGTACTTC. Amino acids: CSARGDRANIQYF.

The chain uses TRBV20-1 and TRBJ1-5, with D tentatively TRBD1 (6 bases). The CDR3 contains 14 residues. Germline V gives CDR1 DFQATT, CDR2 SNEGSKA (reference sequence). V lost 0 bases, J lost 4 bases, and 10 bases lay in between. CDR3 coding DNA: TGCAGTGCTAGAGATGAGAGGGGGAATCAGCCCCAGCATTTT. Residues: CSARDERGNQPQHF.

This clonotype was observed a single time. CDR3 nucleotide sequence: TGCGCCAGCAGGGACAGATCGAACACCGGGGAGCTGTTTTTT. Translating gives CASRDRSNTGELFF. V is TRBV5-1 and J is TRBJ2-2; TRBD1 is a possible D gene (6 bases). Looked up from germline, CDR1 is SGHRS and CDR2 is YFSETQ. V was trimmed by 5 bases and J by 0 bases, leaving 8 bases between them. The CDR3 extends over 14 amino acids. Variable domain in full (rest from reference TRBV5-1 and TRBJ2-2): KAGVTQTPRYLIKTRGQQVTLSCSPISGHRSVSWYQQTPGQGLQFLFEYFSETQRNKGNFPGRFSGRQFSNSRSEMNVSTLELGDSALYLCASRDRSNTGELFFGEGSRLTVL.

This chain joins TRBV20-1 and TRBJ1-1; no clear D gene. Trimming cost V 1 base and J 0 bases, with 12 bases left between them. Per the germline V gene, CDR1 is DFQATT and CDR2 is SNEGSKA (reference sequence). This CDR3 region has 15 residues. The CDR3 protein is CSARAPGAMNTEAFF. In DNA, the CDR3 is TGCAGTGCTAGAGCTCCCGGAGCGATGAACACTGAAGCTTTCTTT.

The V and J genes are TRBV2 and TRBJ1-4, with D perhaps TRBD1 (5 bases). Trimming cost V 3 bases and J 8 bases, with 22 bases left between them. The CDR3 sequence is 17 residues long. Germline CDR1 SNHLY, CDR2 FYNNEI. The CDR3 region is CASSDGTLWDRVEKLFF. CDR3 nucleotides: TGTGCCAGCAGTGATGGGACCCTTTGGGACCGGGTGGAAAAACTGTTTTTT.

This clonotype was seen a handful of times. This chain connects TRBV6-1 to TRBJ2-5; maybe TRBD2 (6 bases). V lost 11 bases, J lost 2 bases, and 12 bases lay in between. The CDR3 consists of 12 residues. CDR1 and CDR2 from the germline V gene are MNHNS and SASEGT. This CDR3 reads CAGGGSQETQYF. The CDR3 region has the DNA TGTGCCGGTGGAGGGTCACAAGAGACCCAGTACTTC.

CDR3 amino acids: CASSTGQSFNYGYTF. The CDR3 region has the DNA TGTGCCAGTAGTACGGGACAGTCTTTTAACTATGGCTACACCTTC. The V and J genes are TRBV19 and TRBJ1-2; 7 positions agree with TRBD1. The ends lost 4 bases at V and 1 base at J; junction bases unmatched: 6. This CDR3 has 15 residues. Germline loops: CDR1 LNHDA, CDR2 SQIVND (reference sequence).

The chain is built from TRBV6-1 and TRBJ2-2; D unresolved. Germline values: CDR1 MNHNS, CDR2 SASEGT. This CDR3 spans 13 amino acids. The V end lost 8 bases, the J end lost 3 bases, and 10 bases lay between the germline ends. The CDR3 DNA sequence: TGTGCCAGCTGGGTCTACCACACCGGGGAGCTGTTTTTT. Translated, it gives CASWVYHTGELFF.

The chain carries TRBV30 and TRBJ1-2; maybe TRBD1 (5 bases). This CDR3 is 15 amino acids long. V was shortened by 1 base and J by 6 bases, with 18 bases between the two germline ends. Germline loops: CDR1 GTSNPN, CDR2 SVGIG (reference sequence). CDR3 amino acids: CAWSAQVFLGDGYTF. DNA for the CDR3: TGTGCCTGGAGTGCACAGGTCTTCTTGGGAGATGGCTACACCTTC.

This rearrangement joins TRBV30 to TRBJ1-5, with D possibly TRBD1 on 6 matching bases. The CDR3 has 15 amino acids. Germline lookup yields CDR1 GTSNPN and CDR2 SVGIG (reference sequence). The V and J ends lost 0 bases and 3 bases respectively, with 12 bases between them. This chain's CDR3 is CAWSVRGDTNQPQHF. Written as DNA, the CDR3 is TGTGCCTGGAGTGTTCGAGGGGACACCAATCAGCCCCAGCATTTT. The full variable domain, its missing parts supplied by reference TRBV30 and TRBJ1-5, is SQTIHQWPATLVQPVGSPLSLECTVEGTSNPNLYWYRQAAGRGLQLLFYSVGIGQISSEVPQNLSASRPQDRQFILSSKKLLLSDSGFYLCAWSVRGDTNQPQHFGDGTRLSIL.

CDR3 in amino acids: CAIPGRRNTGELFF. The CDR3 coding sequence is TGCGCCATACCGGGACGTAGGAACACCGGGGAGCTGTTTTTT. The rearrangement joins TRBV23-1 to TRBJ2-2; D possibly uses TRBD1 or TRBD2 (5 bases each). TRBV23-1 carries the ORF label, with uncertain function. There are 14 residues in the CDR3. V lost 10 bases to trimming and J lost 1 base, with 13 bases between them.

In this sample, this clonotype turned up a few times. The rearrangement joins TRBV20-1 to TRBJ1-5; maybe TRBD1 (5 bases). The CDR3 has 14 amino acids. Per the germline V gene, CDR1 is DFQATT and CDR2 is SNEGSKA (reference sequence). V was shortened by 0 bases and J by 7 bases, with 13 bases between the two germline ends. The CDR3 loop reads CSARDRRGDQPQHF. The CDR3, as DNA: TGCAGTGCTAGAGATCGGCGAGGGGACCAGCCCCAGCATTTT.

The gene calls are TRBV5-1 and TRBJ1-1, with a tentative D call TRBD1 (5 bases). This CDR3 has 13 residues. V lost 3 bases and J 3 bases, leaving 9 bases between the germline ends. Germline V gives CDR1 SGHRS, CDR2 YFSETQ. CDR3 nucleotides: TGCGCCAGCAGCTACTGGGGGGACACTGAAGCTTTCTTT. Translation: CASSYWGDTEAFF.

This rearrangement joins TRBV6-4 to TRBJ2-1, with TRBD2 matching 12 bases. The CDR3 runs to 15 residues. Per germline, CDR1 MRHNA and CDR2 SNTAGT. V lost 6 bases to trimming and J lost 9 bases; unmatched junction nucleotides: 9. The CDR3 coding sequence is TGTGCCAGCAGCAATGGACTAGCGGGATCAACTGAGCAGTTCTTC. Its protein is CASSNGLAGSTEQFF.

This sequence joins TRBV7-3 and TRBJ2-7, with TRBD1 matching over 8 bases. Germline V gene lookup returns CDR1 SGHTA and CDR2 FQGTGA. CDR3 length: 14 residues. V was pared by 5 bases and J by 7 bases, with 10 bases of the junction left unmatched. CDR3 in DNA: TGTGCCAGCAGCAAAACAGGGGGATTTGGGGAGCAGTACTTC. It is translated as CASSKTGGFGEQYF.

This chain joins TRBV20-1 and TRBJ1-2, with D possibly matching TRBD1 (6 bases). Germline assignment: CDR1 DFQATT and CDR2 SNEGSKA (reference sequence). The CDR3 contains 12 residues. Trimming pared 2 bases from V and 2 bases from J, leaving 6 bases between. The CDR3 is CSARTGNYGYTF. In DNA, the CDR3 is TGCAGTGCTAGAACAGGGAACTATGGCTACACCTTC.

This clonotype was counted between two and nine times. The chain links TRBV7-2 to TRBJ1-1, with D tentatively TRBD1 (5 bases). Germline V gene lookup returns CDR1 SGHTA and CDR2 FQGNSA. CDR3 length: 14 amino acids. V was pared by 1 base and J by 5 bases, with 11 bases between. The CDR3 nucleotides read TGTGCCAGCAGCTTAGGAGGGACGGGGACTGAAGCTTTCTTT. It is translated as CASSLGGTGTEAFF. The complete variable domain, with remaining parts taken from reference TRBV7-2 and TRBJ1-1, reads GAGVSQSPSNKVTEKGKDVELRCDPISGHTALYWYRQSLGQGLEFLIYFQGNSAPDKSGLPSDRFSAERTGGSVSTLTIQRTQQEDSAVYLCASSLGGTGTEAFFGQGTRLTVV.

V is TRBV12-1 and J is TRBJ1-6; no check of the table's D call, TRBD1, against the DNA was made. TRBV12-1 is deemed a pseudogene. This CDR3 has 15 amino acids. For the CDR3, the DNA is TGTGCCAGCAGCCGGACATTGTACTATAATTCACCCCTCCACTTT. Encoded protein: CASSRTLYYNSPLHF.

In this sample, this clonotype turned up a few times. The rearrangement joins TRBV6-5 to TRBJ1-5, with TRBD1 as a possible D gene (5 bases). Germline CDR1 reads MNHEY; CDR2 reads SVGAGI. Trimming shortened V by 3 bases and J by 6 bases, and 9 bases separated the two germline ends. This CDR3 has 13 residues. CDR3 coding DNA: TGTGCCAGCAGTTATCAGGGTTCTCAGCCCCAGCATTTT. Its translation: CASSYQGSQPQHF.